The 13 T cell receptor beta chains below come from one sample, sequenced in a study of blood T cell repertoires in COVID-19. Here immunoSEQ multiplex PCR was the method, and the copy in TCRdb shows in-frame clones only, minus some. Here the sample spans around 300,000 clones, about 91% being singletons. The sequenced sample consisted of peripheral blood. The receptors come from a woman aged 25 to 39 with COVID-19, enrolled during active disease.

The V call is TRBV5-6, the J call TRBJ2-2, with 8 positions matching TRBD1. The CDR3 extends over 15 amino acids. Germline assignment: CDR1 SGHDT and CDR2 YYEEEE. Losses at the gene ends were 2 bases for V and 7 bases for J; bases not matched to a gene: 7. The CDR3 reads CASSFGTGGNGELFF. DNA of the CDR3: TGTGCCAGCAGCTTCGGGACAGGAGGGAACGGGGAGCTGTTTTTT.

The genes are TRBV14 and TRBJ2-3; D uncertain. This CDR3 has 15 amino acids. Looked up from germline, CDR1 is SGHDN and CDR2 is FVKESK. Trimming left V 0 bases short and J 5 bases short, with 12 bases between. The CDR3 loop reads CASSQDPRSRDTQYF. The CDR3 DNA is TGTGCCAGCAGCCAAGACCCTCGGAGTCGAGATACGCAGTATTTT.

This chain uses TRBV7-8 with TRBJ1-1, with TRBD1 matching over 8 bases. V dropped 5 bases and J dropped 1; count of bases not matched to a gene: 0. The CDR3 runs to 13 residues. Germline V gene sequence: CDR1 SGHVS, CDR2 FQNEAQ. The CDR3 sequence: CASSGQGNTEAFF. The CDR3 DNA is TGTGCCAGCAGCGGACAGGGGAACACTGAAGCTTTCTTT.

The chain recombines TRBV18 with TRBJ1-2; 9 bases match TRBD1. Trimming at V came to 2 bases and at J to 1 base, leaving 8 bases not matched to a gene. Per germline, CDR1 KGHSH and CDR2 LQKENI. There are 17 residues in the CDR3. CDR3 amino acids: CASSPMMDRGSNYGYTF. CDR3 sequence (DNA): TGTGCCAGCTCACCAATGATGGACAGGGGAAGTAACTATGGCTACACCTTC.

J is TRBJ1-5 and V is TRBV3-1 (or the pseudogene TRBV3-2); D is unclear. The V end lost 0 bases, the J end lost 4 bases, and 10 bases lay between the germline ends. This CDR3 region has 15 residues. Looked up from germline, CDR1 is LGHDT and CDR2 is YNNKEL (reference sequence). As DNA, the CDR3 is TGTGCCAGCAGCCAAGATGCAGGTCGGAATCAGCCCCAGCATTTT. This gives the protein CASSQDAGRNQPQHF.

The rearrangement links TRBV30 to TRBJ1-2, with D maybe TRBD1 (6 bases). The CDR3 has 18 residues. Germline CDR1 GTSNPN, CDR2 SVGIG (reference sequence). The germline V and J ends were trimmed by 4 bases and 0 bases, with 24 bases remaining between them. CDR3 sequence: CAWKPRSDSERTNYGYTF. As DNA, the CDR3 is TGTGCCTGGAAACCCAGATCGGACAGTGAACGGACTAACTATGGCTACACCTTC.

The rearrangement uses TRBV4-2 and TRBJ1-2; a weak D match, TRBD1 (5 bases). Germline V gene lookup returns CDR1 LGHNA and CDR2 YNFKEQ. This CDR3 spans 14 amino acids. V was clipped by 4 bases and J by 4 bases, with 13 bases between them. The CDR3: CASSPRGQGYGYTF. CDR3 nucleotide sequence: TGTGCCAGCAGCCCCCGAGGCCAGGGCTATGGCTACACCTTC.

This clone was seen once. The J gene is TRBJ2-7, the V gene TRBV27; 12 nucleotides match TRBD2. CDR3 length: 15 amino acids. The germline gives CDR1 MNHEY, CDR2 SMNVEV (reference sequence). V lost 6 bases to trimming and J lost 2 bases; unmatched junction nucleotides: 5. The CDR3 reads CASRPLAGGAYEQYV. In nucleotides, the CDR3 is TGTGCCAGCAGACCACTAGCGGGGGGCGCCTACGAGCAGTACGTC.

This clone was picked up one time. The rearrangement links TRBV5-4 to TRBJ1-4, with 9 bases matching TRBD1. V dropped 0 bases and J dropped 2; count of bases not matched to a gene: 2. The germline CDR1 and CDR2 sequences are SGHNT and YYREEE (reference sequence). This CDR3 is 16 amino acids long. CDR3 coding DNA: TGTGCCAGCAGCTTGGACAGGGGGCTTACTAATGAAAAACTGTTTTTT. Encoded protein: CASSLDRGLTNEKLFF.

The J gene is TRBJ2-5, the V gene TRBV18; TRBD1 agrees at 7 bases. This CDR3 contains 16 residues. Trimming at V came to 3 bases and at J to 5 bases, leaving 12 bases not matched to a gene. Looked up from germline, CDR1 is KGHSH and CDR2 is LQKENI. CDR3 sequence reads: CASSPRQGGGSETQYF. CDR3 DNA: TGTGCCAGCTCACCTAGACAGGGTGGCGGTTCGGAGACCCAGTACTTC.

This chain uses TRBV12-3 or TRBV12-4 with TRBJ2-4; possibly TRBD1 for D (5 bases). This CDR3 spans 12 amino acids. V lost 10 bases and J 9 bases, leaving 16 bases between the germline ends. CDR3 nucleotide sequence: TGTGCCACCCGGGCTCAGGGATCCATTCAGTACTTC. Translated: CATRAQGSIQYF.

The V gene is TRBV5-1, the J gene TRBJ2-5, with no clear D. CDR3 length: 14 amino acids. Deletions cut 1 base from V and 7 bases from J, with 14 bases between. CDR1 is SGHRS, CDR2 YFSETQ, per germline. CDR3 in amino acids: CASSLLSGSGTQYF. CDR3 bases: TGCGCCAGCAGCTTGCTGTCTGGGTCGGGGACCCAGTACTTC.

This sequence joins TRBV29-1 and TRBJ1-2; tentatively, D is TRBD1 (5 bases). CDR3 length equals 11 residues. Germline CDR1 is SQVTM and CDR2 is ANQGSEA. The V and J ends lost 7 bases and 7 bases respectively, with 13 bases between them. The CDR3 reads CSETSGVGYTF. In DNA, the CDR3 is TGCAGCGAGACTTCGGGGGTTGGCTACACCTTC. The full variable domain, with the rest looked up from reference TRBV29-1 and TRBJ1-2, is SAVISQKPSRDICQRGTSLTIQCQVDSQVTMMFWYRQQPGQSLTLIATANQGSEATYESGFVIDKFPISRPNLTFSTLTVSNMSPEDSSIYLCSETSGVGYTFGSGTRLTVV.